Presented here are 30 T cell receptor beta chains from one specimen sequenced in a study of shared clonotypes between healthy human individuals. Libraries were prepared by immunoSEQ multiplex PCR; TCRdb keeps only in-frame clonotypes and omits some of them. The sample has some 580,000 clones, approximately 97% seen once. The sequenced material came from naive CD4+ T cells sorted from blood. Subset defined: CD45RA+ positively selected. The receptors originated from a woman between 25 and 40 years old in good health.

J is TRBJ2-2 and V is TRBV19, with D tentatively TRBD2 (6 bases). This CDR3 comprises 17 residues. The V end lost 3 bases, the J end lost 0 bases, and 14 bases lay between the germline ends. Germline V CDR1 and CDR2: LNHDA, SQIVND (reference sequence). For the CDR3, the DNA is TGTGCCAGTAGTATGACCCCGCGGGGTCCGAACACCGGGGAGCTGTTTTTT. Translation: CASSMTPRGPNTGELFF.

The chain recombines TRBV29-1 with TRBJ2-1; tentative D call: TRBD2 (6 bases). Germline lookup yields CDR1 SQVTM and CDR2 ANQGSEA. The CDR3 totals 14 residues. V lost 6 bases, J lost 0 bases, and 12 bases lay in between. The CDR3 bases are TGCAGCGTCTCTCGGGGGAGCTCCTACAATGAGCAGTTCTTC. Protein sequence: CSVSRGSSYNEQFF.

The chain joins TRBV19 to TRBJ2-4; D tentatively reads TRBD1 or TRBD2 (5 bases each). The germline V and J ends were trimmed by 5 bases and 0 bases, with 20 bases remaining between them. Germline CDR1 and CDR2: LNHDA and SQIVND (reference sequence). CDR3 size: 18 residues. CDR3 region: CASSLPGRSGGAKNIQYF. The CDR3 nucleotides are TGTGCCAGTAGTCTCCCGGGCCGGTCTGGGGGAGCCAAAAACATTCAGTACTTC.

The CDR3 DNA reads TGCGCCAGCAGCTTGGCCGGTTTTTCTGAGACCCAGTACTTC. Translation: CASSLAGFSETQYF. The J gene is TRBJ2-5, the V gene TRBV5-1; the D is unclear. Trimming took 0 bases from V and 5 from J, leaving 11 bases between them. Germline values: CDR1 SGHRS, CDR2 YFSETQ. This CDR3 contains 14 residues.

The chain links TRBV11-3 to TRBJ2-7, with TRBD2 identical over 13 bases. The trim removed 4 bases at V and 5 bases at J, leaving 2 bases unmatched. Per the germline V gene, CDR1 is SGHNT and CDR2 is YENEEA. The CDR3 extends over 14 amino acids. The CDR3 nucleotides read TGTGCCAGCAGCTCGGGACTAGCGGGAAACGAGCAGTACTTC. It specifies CASSSGLAGNEQYF.

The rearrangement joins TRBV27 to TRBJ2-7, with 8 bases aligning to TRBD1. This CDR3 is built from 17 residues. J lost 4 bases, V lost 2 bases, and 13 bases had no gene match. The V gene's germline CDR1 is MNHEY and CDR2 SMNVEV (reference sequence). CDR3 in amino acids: CASSLMSRGRSVYEQYF. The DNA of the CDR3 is TGTGCCAGCAGTTTAATGAGCAGGGGGCGATCTGTATACGAGCAGTACTTC.

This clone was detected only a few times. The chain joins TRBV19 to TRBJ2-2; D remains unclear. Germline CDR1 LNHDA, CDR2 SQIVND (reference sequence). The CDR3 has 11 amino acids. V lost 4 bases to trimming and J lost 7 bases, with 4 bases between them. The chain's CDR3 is CASSTGGELFF. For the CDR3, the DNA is TGTGCCAGTAGTACTGGCGGGGAGCTGTTTTTT.

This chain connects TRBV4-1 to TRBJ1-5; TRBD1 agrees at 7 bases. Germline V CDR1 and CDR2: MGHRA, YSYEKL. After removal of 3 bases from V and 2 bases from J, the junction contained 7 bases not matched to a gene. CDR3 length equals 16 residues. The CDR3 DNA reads TGCGCCAGCAGCCAGCCGACAGGGTCTGGCAATCAGCCCCAGCATTTT. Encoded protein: CASSQPTGSGNQPQHF.

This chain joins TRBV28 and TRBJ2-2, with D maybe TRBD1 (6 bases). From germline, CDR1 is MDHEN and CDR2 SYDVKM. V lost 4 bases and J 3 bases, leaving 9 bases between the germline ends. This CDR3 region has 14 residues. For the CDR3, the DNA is TGTGCCAGCAGTTCGGCAGGGGACACCGGGGAGCTGTTTTTT. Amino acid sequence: CASSSAGDTGELFF.

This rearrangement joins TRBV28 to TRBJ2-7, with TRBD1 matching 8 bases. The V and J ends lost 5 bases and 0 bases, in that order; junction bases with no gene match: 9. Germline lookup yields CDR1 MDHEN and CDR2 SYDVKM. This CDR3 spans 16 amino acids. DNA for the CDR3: TGTGCCAGCAGTCCGCCCGGACAGGGCGGCTCCTACGAGCAGTACTTC. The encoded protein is CASSPPGQGGSYEQYF.

CDR3 DNA sequence: TGTGCCAGCAGCTCGGGGTGGTACGGCACAGATACGCAGTATTTT. Protein sequence: CASSSGWYGTDTQYF. The chain combines TRBV6-1 with TRBJ2-3, with D possibly matching TRBD2 (5 bases). Trimming stripped 6 bases from V and 1 base from J, with 14 bases between. CDR1 MNHNS and CDR2 SASEGT come from the germline V gene. The CDR3 has 15 residues.

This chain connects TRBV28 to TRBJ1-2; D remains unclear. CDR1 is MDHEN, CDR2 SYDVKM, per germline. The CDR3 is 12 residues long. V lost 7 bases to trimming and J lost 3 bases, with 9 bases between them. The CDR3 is CASTQQDYGYTF. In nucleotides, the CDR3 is TGTGCCAGCACCCAACAAGACTATGGCTACACCTTC.

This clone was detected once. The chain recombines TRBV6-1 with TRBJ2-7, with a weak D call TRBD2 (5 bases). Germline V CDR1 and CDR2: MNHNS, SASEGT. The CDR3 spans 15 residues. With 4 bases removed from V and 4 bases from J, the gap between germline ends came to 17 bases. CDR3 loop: CASSALPGSPYEQYF. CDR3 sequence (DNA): TGTGCCAGCAGTGCCCTTCCGGGGAGCCCGTACGAGCAGTACTTC.

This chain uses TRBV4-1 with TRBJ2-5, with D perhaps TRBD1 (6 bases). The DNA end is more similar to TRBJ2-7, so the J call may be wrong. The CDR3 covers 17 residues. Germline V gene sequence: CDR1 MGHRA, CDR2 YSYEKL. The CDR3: CASSQTPRRTAGYEQYF. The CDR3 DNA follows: TGCGCCAGCAGTCAAACCCCCCGTCGGACAGCAGGCTACGAGCAGTACTTC.

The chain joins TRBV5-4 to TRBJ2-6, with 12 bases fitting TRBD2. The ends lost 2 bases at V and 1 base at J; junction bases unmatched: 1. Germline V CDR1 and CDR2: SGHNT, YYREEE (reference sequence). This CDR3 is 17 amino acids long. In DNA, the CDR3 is TGTGCCAGCAGCTTCCTAGCGGGAGGGTCTGGGGCCAACGTCCTGACTTTC. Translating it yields CASSFLAGGSGANVLTF.

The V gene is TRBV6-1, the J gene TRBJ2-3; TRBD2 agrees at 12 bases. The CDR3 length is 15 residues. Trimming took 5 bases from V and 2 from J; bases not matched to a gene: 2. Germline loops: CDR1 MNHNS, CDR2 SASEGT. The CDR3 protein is CASSRTSGTTDTQYF. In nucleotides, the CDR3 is TGTGCCAGCAGTCGGACTAGCGGGACCACAGATACGCAGTATTTT.

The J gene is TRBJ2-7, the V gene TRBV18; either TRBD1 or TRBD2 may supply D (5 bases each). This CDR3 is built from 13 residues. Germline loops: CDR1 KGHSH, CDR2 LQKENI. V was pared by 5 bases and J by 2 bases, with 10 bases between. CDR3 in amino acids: CASSSGPPYEQYF. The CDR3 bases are TGTGCCAGCTCATCGGGACCACCCTACGAGCAGTACTTC. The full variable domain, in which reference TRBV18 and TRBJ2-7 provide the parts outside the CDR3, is NAGVMQNPRHLVRRRGQEARLRCSPMKGHSHVYWYRQLPEEGLKFMVYLQKENIIDESGMPKERFSAEFPKEGPSILRIQQVVRGDSAAYFCASSSGPPYEQYFGPGTRLTVT.

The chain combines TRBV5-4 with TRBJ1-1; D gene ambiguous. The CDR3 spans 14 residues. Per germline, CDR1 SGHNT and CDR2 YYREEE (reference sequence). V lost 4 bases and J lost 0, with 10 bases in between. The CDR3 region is CASSLTLMNTEAFF. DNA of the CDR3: TGTGCCAGCAGCCTGACCCTCATGAACACTGAAGCTTTCTTT.

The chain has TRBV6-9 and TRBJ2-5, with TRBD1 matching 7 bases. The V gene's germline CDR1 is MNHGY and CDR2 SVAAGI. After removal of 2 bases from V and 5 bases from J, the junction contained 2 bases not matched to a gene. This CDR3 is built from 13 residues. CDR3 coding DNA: TGTGCCAGCAGTTATACGACAGGGGAGACCCAGTACTTC. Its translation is CASSYTTGETQYF.

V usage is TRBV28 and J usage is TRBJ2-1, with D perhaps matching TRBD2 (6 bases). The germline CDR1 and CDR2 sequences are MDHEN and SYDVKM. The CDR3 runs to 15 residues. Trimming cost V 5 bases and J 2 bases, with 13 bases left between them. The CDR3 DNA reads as TGTGCCAGCAGTCTCGAGGGACTCACCTACAATGAGCAGTTCTTC. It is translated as CASSLEGLTYNEQFF.

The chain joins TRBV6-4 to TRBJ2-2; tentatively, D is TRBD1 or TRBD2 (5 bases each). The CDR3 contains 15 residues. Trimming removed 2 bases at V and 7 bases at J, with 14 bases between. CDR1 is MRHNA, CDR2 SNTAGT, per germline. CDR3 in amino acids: CASSDPGRGHGELFF. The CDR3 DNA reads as TGTGCCAGCAGTGACCCGGGCCGGGGCCACGGGGAGCTGTTTTTT.

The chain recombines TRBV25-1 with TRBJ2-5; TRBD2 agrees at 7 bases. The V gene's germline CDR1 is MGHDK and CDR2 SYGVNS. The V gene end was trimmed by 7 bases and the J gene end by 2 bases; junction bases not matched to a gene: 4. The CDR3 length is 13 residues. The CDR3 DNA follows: TGTGCCAGCACTTATAGCGGGCAAGAGACCCAGTACTTC. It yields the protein CASTYSGQETQYF.

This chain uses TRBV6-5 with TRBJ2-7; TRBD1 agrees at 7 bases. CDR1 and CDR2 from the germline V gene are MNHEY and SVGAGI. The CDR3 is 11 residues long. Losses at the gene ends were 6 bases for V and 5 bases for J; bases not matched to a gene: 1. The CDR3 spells CASRGTDEQYF. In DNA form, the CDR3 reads TGTGCCAGCAGGGGGACAGACGAGCAGTACTTC.

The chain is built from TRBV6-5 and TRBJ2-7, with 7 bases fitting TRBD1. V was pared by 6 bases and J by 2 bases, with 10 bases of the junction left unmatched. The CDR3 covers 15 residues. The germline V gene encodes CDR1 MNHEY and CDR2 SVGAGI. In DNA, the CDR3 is TGTGCCAGCAGCCTGTCCGGGACAGAGACCTACGAGCAGTACTTC. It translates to CASSLSGTETYEQYF.

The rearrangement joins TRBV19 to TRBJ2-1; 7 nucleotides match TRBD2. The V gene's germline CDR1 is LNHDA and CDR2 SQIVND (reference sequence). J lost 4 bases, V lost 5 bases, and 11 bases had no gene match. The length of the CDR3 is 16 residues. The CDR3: CASSQLGLADYNEQFF. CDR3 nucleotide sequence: TGTGCCAGTAGTCAACTTGGGCTAGCGGATTACAATGAGCAGTTCTTC. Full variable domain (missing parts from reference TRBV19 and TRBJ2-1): DGGITQSPKYLFRKEGQNVTLSCEQNLNHDAMYWYRQDPGQGLRLIYYSQIVNDFQKGDIAEGYSVSREKKESFPLTVTSAQKNPTAFYLCASSQLGLADYNEQFFGPGTRLTVL.

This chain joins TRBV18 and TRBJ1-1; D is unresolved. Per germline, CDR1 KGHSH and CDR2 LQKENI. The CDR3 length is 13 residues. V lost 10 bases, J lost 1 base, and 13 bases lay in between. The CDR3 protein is CATTRLENTEAFF. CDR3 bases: TGTGCCACCACCCGCTTGGAGAACACTGAAGCTTTCTTT.

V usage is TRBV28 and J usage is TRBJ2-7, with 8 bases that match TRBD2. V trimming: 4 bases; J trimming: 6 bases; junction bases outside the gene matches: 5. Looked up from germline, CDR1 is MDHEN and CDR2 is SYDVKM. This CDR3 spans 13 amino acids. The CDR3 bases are TGTGCCAGCAGTTGGACTAGCTCTCGCGAGCAGTACTTC. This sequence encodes CASSWTSSREQYF. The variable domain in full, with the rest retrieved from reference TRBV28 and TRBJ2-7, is DVKVTQSSRYLVKRTGEKVFLECVQDMDHENMFWYRQDPGLGLRLIYFSYDVKMKEKGDIPEGYSVSREKKERFSLILESASTNQTSMYLCASSWTSSREQYFGPGTRLTVT.

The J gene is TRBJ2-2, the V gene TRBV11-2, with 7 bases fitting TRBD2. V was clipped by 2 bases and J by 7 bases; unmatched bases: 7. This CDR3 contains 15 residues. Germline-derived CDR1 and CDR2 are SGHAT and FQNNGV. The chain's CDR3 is CASSLTGLSHGELFF. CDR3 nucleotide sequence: TGTGCCAGCAGCTTAACGGGACTATCTCACGGGGAGCTGTTTTTT.

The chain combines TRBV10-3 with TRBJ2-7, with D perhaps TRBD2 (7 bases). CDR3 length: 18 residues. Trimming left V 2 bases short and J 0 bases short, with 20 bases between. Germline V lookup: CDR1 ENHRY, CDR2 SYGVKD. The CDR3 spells CAISEPSPSGGFSYEQYF. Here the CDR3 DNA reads TGTGCCATCAGTGAGCCTAGCCCTTCGGGGGGCTTCTCCTACGAGCAGTACTTC.

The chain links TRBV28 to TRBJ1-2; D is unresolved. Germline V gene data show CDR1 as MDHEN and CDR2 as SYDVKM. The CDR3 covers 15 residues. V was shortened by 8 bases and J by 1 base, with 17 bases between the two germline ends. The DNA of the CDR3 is TGTGCCAGCCATAGGCCTGGGTCCCTTAACTATGGCTACACCTTC. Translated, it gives CASHRPGSLNYGYTF.